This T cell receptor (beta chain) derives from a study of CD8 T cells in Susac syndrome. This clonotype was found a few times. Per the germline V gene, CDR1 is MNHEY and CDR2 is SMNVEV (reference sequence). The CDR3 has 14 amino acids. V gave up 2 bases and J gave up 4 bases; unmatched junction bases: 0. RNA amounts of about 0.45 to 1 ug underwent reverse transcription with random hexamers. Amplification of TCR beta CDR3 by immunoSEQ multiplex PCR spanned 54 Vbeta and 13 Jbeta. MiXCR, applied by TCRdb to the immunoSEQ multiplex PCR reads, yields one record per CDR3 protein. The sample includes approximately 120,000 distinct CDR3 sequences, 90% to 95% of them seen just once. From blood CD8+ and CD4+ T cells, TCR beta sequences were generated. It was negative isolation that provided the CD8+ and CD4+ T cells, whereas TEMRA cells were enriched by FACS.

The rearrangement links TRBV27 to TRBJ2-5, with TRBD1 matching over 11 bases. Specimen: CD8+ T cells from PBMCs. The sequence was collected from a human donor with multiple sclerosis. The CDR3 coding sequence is TGTGCCAGCAGTTTAGGGACAGGGGGAGAGACCCAGTACTTC. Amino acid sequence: CASSLGTGGETQYF.